These 27 T cell receptor beta chains originate from one sample sequenced in a study of blood T cell repertoires in COVID-19. Assay used: immunoSEQ multiplex PCR; TCRdb lists only in-frame clones, some missing. In the table there are 250,000 to 300,000 clones, 75% to 85% of which are singletons. The source material was peripheral blood. The receptors were sampled from a man in his fifties with active or convalescent COVID-19.

The chain joins TRBV29-1 to TRBJ1-1; no clear D. V shed 2 bases and J shed 4 bases, with 8 bases lying between them. In germline, CDR1 is SQVTM, CDR2 ANQGSEA. CDR3 length: 12 amino acids. The CDR3 DNA is TGCAGCGTTGAAAACGGAGGCACTGAAGCTTTCTTT. Encoded protein: CSVENGGTEAFF. The whole variable domain, remainder taken from reference TRBV29-1 and TRBJ1-1, is SAVISQKPSRDICQRGTSLTIQCQVDSQVTMMFWYRQQPGQSLTLIATANQGSEATYESGFVIDKFPISRPNLTFSTLTVSNMSPEDSSIYLCSVENGGTEAFFGQGTRLTVV.

This clone has only one observation. This chain uses TRBV11-3 with TRBJ2-3; D not certain. The CDR3 is 12 amino acids. Trimming removed 5 bases at V and 9 bases at J, with 12 bases between. Per germline, CDR1 SGHNT and CDR2 YENEEA. The DNA for the CDR3 is TGTGCCAGCAGCCCGCCGGGTGGGACGCAGTATTTT. This translates into CASSPPGGTQYF. The entire variable domain, with the rest obtained from reference TRBV11-3 and TRBJ2-3, is as follows: EAGVVQSPRYKIIEKKQPVAFWCNPISGHNTLYWYLQNLGQGPELLIRYENEEAVDDSQLPKDRFSAERLKGVDSTLKIQPAELGDSAVYLCASSPPGGTQYFGPGTRLTVL.

This clone occurred once. The chain has TRBV18 and TRBJ1-2; 7 bases map to TRBD1. V trimming: 2 bases; J trimming: 4 bases; junction bases outside the gene matches: 10. This CDR3 has 16 amino acids. CDR1 is KGHSH and CDR2 is LQKENI in the germline V gene. In DNA form, the CDR3 reads TGTGCCAGCTCACCAGTCGGGACAGACCATCGCTATGGCTACACCTTC. It codes for CASSPVGTDHRYGYTF.

This rearrangement joins TRBV19 to TRBJ2-2; 7 bases are shared with TRBD1. Germline lookup yields CDR1 LNHDA and CDR2 SQIVND (reference sequence). V lost 9 bases, J lost 3 bases, and 10 bases stayed unmatched. The CDR3 has 15 amino acids. CDR3 amino acids: CASRGWGLDTGELFF. CDR3 DNA: TGTGCCAGCAGGGGGTGGGGGCTGGACACCGGGGAGCTGTTTTTT.

The genes are TRBV7-3 and TRBJ2-1; TRBD2 aligns across 12 bases. CDR3 size: 19 residues. CDR1 SGHTA and CDR2 FQGTGA come from the germline V gene. Germline trimming cut 1 base from V and 5 bases from J; bases unmatched to any gene: 12. DNA of the CDR3: TGTGCCAGCAGCTTAAAGTCAGGCAGTCTAGCGGGAGGGCACAATGAGCAGTTCTTC. As protein: CASSLKSGSLAGGHNEQFF.

This clone turned up a few times. The chain has TRBV5-1 and TRBJ2-1; D is perhaps TRBD1 or TRBD2 (6 bases each). The V end lost 4 bases, the J end lost 9 bases, and 17 bases lay between the germline ends. The CDR3 loop spans 14 amino acids. Germline V gene lookup returns CDR1 SGHRS and CDR2 YFSETQ. For the CDR3, the DNA is TGCGCCAGCAGCCTGGGGGGCCGGACTACTGAGCAGTTCTTC. Residues: CASSLGGRTTEQFF.

The chain combines TRBV5-1 with TRBJ2-1, with 8 bases aligning to TRBD2. V was clipped by 0 bases and J by 5 bases; unmatched bases: 7. The CDR3 consists of 16 residues. The germline gives CDR1 SGHRS, CDR2 YFSETQ. As DNA, the CDR3 is TGCGCCAGCAGCTTGGTTCTAGCGGGCAAAAACAATGAGCAGTTCTTC. It specifies CASSLVLAGKNNEQFF.

The J gene is TRBJ1-1, the V gene TRBV7-9; perhaps TRBD1 as D (6 bases). CDR3 length: 14 amino acids. Germline-derived CDR1 and CDR2 are SEHNR and FQNEAQ (reference sequence). V lost 4 bases, J lost 0 bases, and 9 bases lay in between. The CDR3 here is CASSSDSMNTEAFF. CDR3 nucleotide sequence: TGTGCCAGCAGCTCGGACAGCATGAACACTGAAGCTTTCTTT.

The rearrangement uses TRBV20-1 and TRBJ2-1, with 7 bases fitting TRBD2. CDR1 is DFQATT and CDR2 is SNEGSKA in the germline V gene (reference sequence). The CDR3 has 14 residues. V lost 3 bases to trimming and J lost 8 bases; unmatched junction nucleotides: 10. DNA of the CDR3: TGCAGTGCTAGTCCGGCGGGAGCTCAGGATGAGCAGTTCTTC. Translation gives CSASPAGAQDEQFF.

This clone was detected only once. V is TRBV10-3 and J is TRBJ1-2, with 10 bases fitting TRBD1. In germline, CDR1 is ENHRY, CDR2 SYGVKD. The length of the CDR3 is 12 residues. V shed 7 bases and J 8 bases; nucleotides not matched to a gene: 4. The CDR3: CAIKGTGEGYTF. CDR3 sequence (DNA): TGTGCCATCAAAGGGACAGGGGAGGGCTACACCTTC.

The chain links TRBV18 to TRBJ1-1, with D perhaps TRBD1 (5 bases). CDR3 size: 16 residues. With 4 bases removed from V and 2 bases from J, the gap between germline ends came to 17 bases. Germline V gives CDR1 KGHSH, CDR2 LQKENI. CDR3 region: CASSQSYRGSNTEAFF. CDR3 DNA sequence: TGTGCCAGCTCACAATCTTATAGGGGATCAAACACTGAAGCTTTCTTT.

CDR3 in DNA: TGTGCCAGCAGCCCCAGACTTCGATCTACTAGCACAGATACGCAGTATTTT. It codes for CASSPRLRSTSTDTQYF. V and J are TRBV7-9 and TRBJ2-3; D uncertain. The CDR3 runs 17 residues. CDR1 SEHNR and CDR2 FQNEAQ come from the germline V gene (reference sequence). Between the trimmed V and J ends, which lost 5 bases and 0 bases, there was a span of 18 bases.

V is TRBV18 and J is TRBJ2-7; 9 positions agree with TRBD1. Losses at the gene ends were 5 bases for V and 0 bases for J; bases not matched to a gene: 2. Germline V lookup: CDR1 KGHSH, CDR2 LQKENI. CDR3 length equals 14 residues. The CDR3 protein is CASSKGQGSYEQYF. DNA for the CDR3: TGTGCCAGCTCAAAGGGACAGGGCTCCTACGAGCAGTACTTC. Full variable domain (missing parts from reference TRBV18 and TRBJ2-7): NAGVMQNPRHLVRRRGQEARLRCSPMKGHSHVYWYRQLPEEGLKFMVYLQKENIIDESGMPKERFSAEFPKEGPSILRIQQVVRGDSAAYFCASSKGQGSYEQYFGPGTRLTVT.

The chain couples TRBV5-6 to TRBJ2-1; TRBD2 aligns across 10 bases. From germline, CDR1 is SGHDT and CDR2 YYEEEE. CDR3 length: 15 residues. The V gene end was trimmed by 4 bases and the J gene end by 3 bases; junction bases not matched to a gene: 4. The CDR3 DNA reads as TGTGCCAGCAGCCTCGGACTAGCGGTCTACAATGAGCAGTTCTTC. Protein: CASSLGLAVYNEQFF.

V usage is TRBV28 and J usage is TRBJ1-1; TRBD1 matches at 9 bases. This CDR3 has 15 residues. Germline V gives CDR1 MDHEN, CDR2 SYDVKM. Losses at the gene ends were 5 bases for V and 0 bases for J; bases not matched to a gene: 4. The chain's CDR3 is CASSPDRGMNTEAFF. CDR3 DNA sequence: TGTGCCAGCAGTCCTGACAGGGGGATGAACACTGAAGCTTTCTTT.

The genes are TRBV2 and TRBJ1-2; D call uncertain. Germline CDR1 SNHLY, CDR2 FYNNEI. The CDR3 is 14 amino acids. V shed 0 bases and J shed 2 bases, with 7 bases lying between them. The CDR3 reads CASSEASRNYGYTF. The CDR3 region has the DNA TGTGCCAGCAGTGAAGCGTCCAGAAACTATGGCTACACCTTC.

The chain employs TRBV5-1 and TRBJ1-5; 7 bases map to TRBD1. Trimming took 3 bases from V and 3 from J; bases not matched to a gene: 3. Germline CDR1 and CDR2: SGHRS and YFSETQ. The CDR3 extends over 14 amino acids. The CDR3: CASSSGQPNQPQHF. As DNA, the CDR3 is TGCGCCAGCAGCTCGGGACAGCCCAATCAGCCCCAGCATTTT. The full variable domain, in which reference TRBV5-1 and TRBJ1-5 provide the parts outside the CDR3, is KAGVTQTPRYLIKTRGQQVTLSCSPISGHRSVSWYQQTPGQGLQFLFEYFSETQRNKGNFPGRFSGRQFSNSRSEMNVSTLELGDSALYLCASSSGQPNQPQHFGDGTRLSIL.

The chain employs TRBV2 and TRBJ2-1; unclear D gene. The CDR3 totals 15 residues. Germline loops: CDR1 SNHLY, CDR2 FYNNEI. Trimming shortened V by 5 bases and J by 9 bases, and 20 bases separated the two germline ends. The CDR3: CASSLDRSPVGEQFF. CDR3 in DNA: TGTGCCAGCAGTCTTGACCGGAGCCCTGTGGGTGAGCAGTTCTTC.

The chain has TRBV27 and TRBJ2-5; 9 bases are a match to TRBD2. With 6 bases clipped from V and 5 bases from J, the junction kept 13 bases outside the gene matches. The germline V gene encodes CDR1 MNHEY and CDR2 SMNVEV (reference sequence). The CDR3 totals 16 residues. CDR3 in amino acids: CASSPLPSGTVETQYF. The DNA of the CDR3 is TGTGCCAGCAGCCCGTTACCTAGCGGGACTGTCGAGACCCAGTACTTC.

The CDR3 reads CASSLPGQKNQETQYF. CDR3 in DNA: TGTGCCAGCAGCCTGCCGGGACAGAAGAACCAAGAGACCCAGTACTTC. The genes are TRBV7-9 and TRBJ2-5; 7 bases fit TRBD1. Germline V gene lookup returns CDR1 SEHNR and CDR2 FQNEAQ (reference sequence). The CDR3 runs to 16 residues. The ends lost 5 bases at V and 0 bases at J; junction bases unmatched: 9.

The gene calls are TRBV14 and TRBJ2-2; D remains unclear. Germline CDR1 reads SGHDN; CDR2 reads FVKESK. Trimming removed 4 bases at V and 6 bases at J, with 24 bases between. The CDR3 has 18 residues. The CDR3 DNA is TGTGCCAGCAGCCGAATAGCTTGGTCTACCCCGAGCCCCGGGGAGCTGTTTTTT. Its protein is CASSRIAWSTPSPGELFF.

The chain recombines TRBV7-2 with TRBJ1-2; D ambiguous. CDR3 length equals 14 residues. The germline V gene encodes CDR1 SGHTA and CDR2 FQGNSA. Trimming pared 4 bases from V and 8 bases from J, leaving 17 bases between. CDR3 bases: TGTGCCAGCAGCTCCCCCGAAGGATCGCGGGGCTACACCTTC. As protein: CASSSPEGSRGYTF.

This chain links TRBV9 with TRBJ1-2, with a tentative D call TRBD1 (5 bases). Germline V gene sequence: CDR1 SGDLS, CDR2 YYNGEE. Trimming took 2 bases from V and 5 from J, leaving 10 bases between them. The CDR3 is 13 residues long. DNA for the CDR3: TGTGCCAGCAGCGTGCGGGACGGATATGGCTACACCTTC. This translates into CASSVRDGYGYTF.

The genes are TRBV28 and TRBJ2-1; TRBD1 matches at 12 bases. J was trimmed by 5 bases and V by 6 bases; bases with no gene match: 5. CDR3 length: 15 amino acids. In germline, CDR1 is MDHEN, CDR2 SYDVKM. As DNA, the CDR3 is TGTGCCAGCAGAACCGGGACAGGGGGCAACAATGAGCAGTTCTTC. Its protein is CASRTGTGGNNEQFF. The full variable domain, its missing parts supplied by reference TRBV28 and TRBJ2-1, is DVKVTQSSRYLVKRTGEKVFLECVQDMDHENMFWYRQDPGLGLRLIYFSYDVKMKEKGDIPEGYSVSREKKERFSLILESASTNQTSMYLCASRTGTGGNNEQFFGPGTRLTVL.

The V gene is TRBV27, the J gene TRBJ1-5; D call uncertain. The CDR3 has 14 residues. CDR1 MNHEY and CDR2 SMNVEV come from the germline V gene (reference sequence). V dropped 4 bases and J dropped 7 bases, with 14 bases sitting between them. CDR3 sequence reads: CASSSRADYQPQHF. The CDR3 region has the DNA TGTGCCAGCAGTTCGCGGGCGGATTACCAGCCCCAGCATTTT.

This clone appeared once. The chain recombines TRBV10-2 with TRBJ1-2; tentative D call: TRBD1 (5 bases). Germline CDR1 reads WSHSY; CDR2 reads SAAADI. CDR3 length equals 16 residues. The V end lost 5 bases, the J end lost 0 bases, and 16 bases lay between the germline ends. The CDR3 nucleotides are TGCGCCAGCAGTCCGGCCCAGGGCCTAGCTAACTATGGCTACACCTTC. Its translation: CASSPAQGLANYGYTF.

This clone has just one count. This chain links TRBV6-1 with TRBJ1-2, with 8 bases lining up with TRBD1. With V trimmed by 2 bases and J by 3 bases, 8 bases remained unmatched. The germline gives CDR1 MNHNS, CDR2 SASEGT. CDR3 length: 16 residues. CDR3 DNA: TGTGCCAGCAGTGAAATCGCAGGGGGCAGCTACTATGGCTACACCTTC. Protein: CASSEIAGGSYYGYTF.